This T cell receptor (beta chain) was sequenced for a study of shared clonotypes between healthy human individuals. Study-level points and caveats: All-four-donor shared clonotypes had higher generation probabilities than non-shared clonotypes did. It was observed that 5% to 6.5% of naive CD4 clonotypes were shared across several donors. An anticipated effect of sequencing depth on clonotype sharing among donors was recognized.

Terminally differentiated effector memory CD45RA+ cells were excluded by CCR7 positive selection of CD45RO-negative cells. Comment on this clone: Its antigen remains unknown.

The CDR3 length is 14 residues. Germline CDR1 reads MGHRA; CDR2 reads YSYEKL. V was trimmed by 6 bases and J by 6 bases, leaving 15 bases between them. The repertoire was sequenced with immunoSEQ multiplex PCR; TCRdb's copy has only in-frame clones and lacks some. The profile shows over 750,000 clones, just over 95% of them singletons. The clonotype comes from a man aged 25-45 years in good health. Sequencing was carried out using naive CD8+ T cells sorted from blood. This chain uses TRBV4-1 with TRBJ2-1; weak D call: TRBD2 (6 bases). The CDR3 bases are TGCGCCAGCAGTATTCCGGGAGAGGCCAATGAGCAGTTCTTC. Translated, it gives CASSIPGEANEQFF.